Listed below are T cell receptor beta chains from one sample, sequenced in a study of T cell repertoires in cytomegalovirus infection. Which antigens these TCRs recognize remains unknown. TCRdb redid the calling of the reads with MiXCR, one entry per CDR3 protein. The sample yields roughly 69,000 distinct CDR3 sequences, around 30% seen once. The starting material was CD8+ T cells from cultured PBMCs, obtained from culture after CMV antigen stimulation. All receptors come from a human donor in good health (CMV status not recorded). Some clones in this sample may be carry-over from other donors' samples. CDR3s include the opening cysteine and the closing phenylalanine or tryptophan. Expanded clones are given a class, and other clones once, few, many or no size at all.

V gene	clone size	CDR3 protein
TRBV4-3	few	CASSPDRDRGFYEQYF
TRBV7-4	.	CACSFAGRLDYGYTF
TRBV19	many	CASSVRLYDTIYF
TRBV5-1	.	CASSPRDRGTDTQYF
TRBV4-3	.	CASSHNSMGGVGPDGYTF
TRBV11-2	.	CASSLDPLTPSLVTDTQYF
TRBV15	few	CATSSADRVEQTQYF
TRBV5-1	.	CASSLEQGAPMNTEAFF
TRBV9	few	CASSGAVVGLYNEQFF
TRBV3-1	many	CASSQEWRDNIQYF
TRBV20-1	.	CSAREQGELYGYTF
TRBV19	.	CASSPNSNQPQHF
TRBV23-1	.	CASSQVAISCNYEQYF
TRBV4-1	.	CASSQEFSGSGTDTQYF
TRBV12-5	.	CASGFLAGDTDTQYF
TRBV5-1	.	CASSLEASGRRQETQYF
TRBV4-3	.	CASSQDLWGADTQYF
TRBV24-1	many	CATSDGGLARPTDTQYF
TRBV5-4	once	CASSPLGGDFYGYTF
TRBV11-2	.	CASRQGREQYF